One T cell receptor (beta chain) is described in this entry. The data are from a study of identifying expanded T cells in peripheral blood. Healthy donors had no documented immune events, such as infections, while sampled. The protocol was immunoSEQ multiplex PCR, while the TCRdb copy is restricted to in-frame clones and leaves out a portion. This sample has 70,000 or so clones, with almost 90% found just once. V gave up 4 bases and J gave up 5 bases, with 11 bases separating them. The CDR3 length is 13 residues. CDR1 and CDR2 from the germline V gene are SQVTM and ANQGSEA. This clonotype was sampled from a person aged 18-69 years in good health. Sequenced input: blood. This chain joins TRBV29-1 and TRBJ1-4, with D hard to call. The CDR3 spells CSVGWGENEKLFF. The CDR3 region has the DNA TGCAGCGTTGGGTGGGGAGAGAATGAAAAACTGTTTTTT. Using reference TRBV29-1 and TRBJ1-4 for the parts outside the CDR3, the full variable domain is SAVISQKPSRDICQRGTSLTIQCQVDSQVTMMFWYRQQPGQSLTLIATANQGSEATYESGFVIDKFPISRPNLTFSTLTVSNMSPEDSSIYLCSVGWGENEKLFFGSGTQLSVL.